This T cell receptor (beta chain) is drawn from a study of blood T cell repertoires in COVID-19. Turning to the study itself: Samples taken during acute and convalescent COVID-19 were collected in the United States, Italy and Spain. Sample material is recorded as cDNA or gDNA derived from T cells, B-cell-depleted T cells, or PBMCs.

Study processing details: Reference gene primer amplification in the assay estimated nucleated cell counts. Sequenced by immunoSEQ multiplex PCR; TCRdb stores in-frame clones only, minus some. That table supplies the V and J calls and clone size; D and trimming were determined from the DNA. This repertoire shows fewer than 80,000 clones, over 60% found once; its top ten account for roughly 5.4%. The V gene lost 6 bases and the J gene lost 4 bases, with 8 bases spanning the gap. Germline V gives CDR1 SGHRS, CDR2 YFSETQ. The CDR3 sequence is 13 residues long. The TCR comes from a human donor in a cohort sampled during active COVID-19. Sequencing used peripheral blood. The rearrangement links TRBV5-1 to TRBJ2-6; possible D gene TRBD2, 5 bases. The CDR3 DNA is TGCGCCAGCACGGAGGCCGGGGCCAACGTCCTGACTTTC. It yields the protein CASTEAGANVLTF.